These 18 T cell receptor beta chains were all obtained from the same sample, sequenced in a study of blood T cell repertoires in COVID-19. The protocol was immunoSEQ multiplex PCR, while the TCRdb copy is restricted to in-frame clones and leaves out a portion. The table has fewer than 250,000 clones, 70% to 90% seen once. Material: peripheral blood. All receptors derive from a middle-aged man with acute or convalescent COVID-19.

This chain joins TRBV7-8 and TRBJ2-7; TRBD2 agrees at 10 bases. The J segment lost 0 bases and the V segment lost 4 bases, leaving 3 bases of the junction unmatched. Per the germline V gene, CDR1 is SGHVS and CDR2 is FQNEAQ. This CDR3 region has 15 residues. This chain's CDR3 is CASSSPSGSSYEQYF. Written as DNA, the CDR3 is TGTGCCAGCAGCTCCCCTAGCGGGAGCTCCTACGAGCAGTACTTC.

The chain recombines TRBV11-2 with TRBJ2-1; 8 positions match TRBD1. V trimming: 4 bases; J trimming: 2 bases; junction bases outside the gene matches: 13. Germline V CDR1 and CDR2: SGHAT, FQNNGV. CDR3 length: 18 residues. CDR3 amino acids: CASSSAGGTGYTYNEQFF. The CDR3 nucleotides read TGTGCCAGCAGCTCCGCAGGGGGGACAGGATACACCTACAATGAGCAGTTCTTC.

The chain uses TRBV27 and TRBJ1-5; D remains ambiguous. The CDR3 has 16 amino acids. CDR1 and CDR2 from the germline V gene are MNHEY and SMNVEV (reference sequence). Trimming cost V 5 bases and J 2 bases, with 16 bases left between them. The DNA for the CDR3 is TGTGCCAGCAGTCCACTCCAAAATGCGGGCAATCAGCCCCAGCATTTT. The encoded protein is CASSPLQNAGNQPQHF.

The CDR3: CASSPGNTGELFF. The CDR3 region has the DNA TGTGCCAGCAGCCCGGGGAACACCGGGGAGCTGTTTTTT. The rearrangement links TRBV3-1 (or the pseudogene TRBV3-2) to TRBJ2-2; D not certain. CDR3 size: 13 residues. Trimming removed 4 bases from V and 1 base from J, with 4 bases in between. Per germline, CDR1 LGHDT and CDR2 YNNKEL (reference sequence).

The chain links TRBV5-6 to TRBJ2-1, with D perhaps TRBD2 (6 bases). The germline gives CDR1 SGHDT, CDR2 YYEEEE. V was pared by 4 bases and J by 2 bases, with 13 bases between. This CDR3 is 15 amino acids long. The CDR3 bases are TGTGCCAGCAGCAGATTAGCGGACGCCTACAATGAGCAGTTCTTC. Protein product: CASSRLADAYNEQFF.

This chain uses TRBV4-1 with TRBJ2-1; possible D gene TRBD1, 6 bases. The CDR3 length is 14 residues. Germline CDR1 reads MGHRA; CDR2 reads YSYEKL. Trimming left V 6 bases short and J 7 bases short, with 16 bases between. The CDR3 sequence is CASRLGRGKNEQFF. The DNA for the CDR3 is TGCGCCAGCAGACTTGGTAGGGGGAAGAATGAGCAGTTCTTC.

The V and J genes are TRBV9 and TRBJ1-6; 8 bases map to TRBD1. V shed 3 bases and J 16 bases; nucleotides not matched to a gene: 9. The CDR3 loop spans 13 amino acids. Germline CDR1 and CDR2: SGDLS and YYNGEE. CDR3 region: CASSGDGQGALHF. For the CDR3, the DNA is TGTGCCAGCAGCGGGGACGGACAGGGAGCGCTCCACTTT.

This chain uses TRBV4-1 with TRBJ2-1; 8 bases fit TRBD2. V gave up 4 bases and J gave up 5 bases; unmatched junction bases: 25. The CDR3 has 21 residues. Germline lookup yields CDR1 MGHRA and CDR2 YSYEKL. The CDR3 here is CASSPDIFSPLGSGGDNEQFF. The CDR3 region has the DNA TGCGCCAGCAGCCCAGACATTTTCTCCCCGCTCGGTTCGGGGGGGGACAATGAGCAGTTCTTC.

J is TRBJ2-5 and V is TRBV30, with 7 nucleotides matching TRBD2. CDR3 length equals 11 residues. J gave up 5 bases and V 5 bases, and 2 bases lay outside the gene matches. In germline, CDR1 is GTSNPN, CDR2 SVGIG (reference sequence). In DNA, the CDR3 is TGTGCCTGGGGGGAGGGGGAGACCCAGTACTTC. Translation: CAWGEGETQYF.

This chain links TRBV6-6 with TRBJ2-5, with a weak D call TRBD1 (6 bases). The germline gives CDR1 MNHNY, CDR2 SVGAGI (reference sequence). The germline V and J ends were trimmed by 1 base and 5 bases, with 17 bases remaining between them. The CDR3 loop spans 16 amino acids. CDR3 nucleotides: TGTGCCAGCAGTTACTTTTCGGACAGTGGGGCGGAGACCCAGTACTTC. Its translation is CASSYFSDSGAETQYF.

CDR3 residues: CASSPTAGTDTEAFF. The CDR3 DNA sequence: TGTGCCAGCTCACCGACAGCCGGGACAGACACTGAAGCTTTCTTT. The rearrangement links TRBV18 to TRBJ1-1, with 7 bases identical to TRBD1. Germline lookup yields CDR1 KGHSH and CDR2 LQKENI. The junction had 7 bases not matched to a gene; V was cut back by 3 bases and J by 3 bases. The CDR3 totals 15 residues.

J is TRBJ2-7 and V is TRBV27; 8 bases align to TRBD2. Trimming at V came to 1 base and at J to 2 bases, leaving 4 bases not matched to a gene. CDR3 size: 15 residues. Germline CDR1 is MNHEY and CDR2 is SMNVEV (reference sequence). CDR3 bases: TGTGCCAGCAGTTTATGGCGAGCGGGAGCCTACGAGCAGTACTTC. This codes for CASSLWRAGAYEQYF.

This clone was picked up a small number of times. J is TRBJ1-4 and V is TRBV19; 11 nucleotides align to TRBD1. With 3 bases clipped from V and 2 bases from J, the junction kept 11 bases outside the gene matches. The CDR3 contains 19 residues. Germline V lookup: CDR1 LNHDA, CDR2 SQIVND (reference sequence). The CDR3 bases are TGTGCCAGTAGTATGCCCCTCGGACAGGGGGCGGTTACTAATGAAAAACTGTTTTTT. Protein product: CASSMPLGQGAVTNEKLFF.

The chain recombines TRBV4-2 with TRBJ2-2; 10 nucleotides align to TRBD2. The CDR3 contains 18 residues. Germline V gives CDR1 LGHNA, CDR2 YNFKEQ. After removal of 1 base from V and 5 bases from J, the junction contained 10 bases not matched to a gene. CDR3 in amino acids: CASSQVASGRKGTGELFF. The CDR3 nucleotides are TGTGCCAGCAGCCAAGTAGCTAGCGGGAGAAAGGGAACCGGGGAGCTGTTTTTT.

The chain recombines TRBV4-2 with TRBJ2-5; D may be TRBD2 (6 bases). The germline V gene encodes CDR1 LGHNA and CDR2 YNFKEQ. The CDR3 runs to 16 residues. V was trimmed by 1 base and J by 2 bases, leaving 14 bases between them. The CDR3 protein is CASSQGSAGLQETQYF. Written as DNA, the CDR3 is TGTGCCAGCAGCCAAGGCTCGGCGGGGTTACAAGAGACCCAGTACTTC.

V is TRBV20-1 and J is TRBJ2-3, with D maybe TRBD1 (5 bases). This CDR3 contains 12 residues. Germline V gene lookup returns CDR1 DFQATT and CDR2 SNEGSKA (reference sequence). V was clipped by 3 bases and J by 4 bases, with 8 bases between them. The CDR3 bases are TGCAGTGCTAGTGGGGCTTCAGATACGCAGTATTTT. Translation: CSASGASDTQYF.

This clone has a handful of counts. V and J are TRBV6-5 and TRBJ1-6; 9 bases line up with TRBD1. The junction had 5 bases not matched to a gene; V was cut back by 5 bases and J by 9 bases. CDR3 length: 14 amino acids. Germline V gives CDR1 MNHEY, CDR2 SVGAGI. CDR3 bases: TGTGCCAGCAGTCCGCGGGACAGGGTTTCACCCCTCCACTTT. It is translated as CASSPRDRVSPLHF.

This chain joins TRBV18 and TRBJ1-5; no reliable D call. Trimming cost V 4 bases and J 5 bases, with 9 bases left between them. Per germline, CDR1 KGHSH and CDR2 LQKENI. This CDR3 spans 13 amino acids. CDR3 coding DNA: TGTGCCAGCTCACGAATGGGAGATCAGCCCCAGCATTTT. Amino acids: CASSRMGDQPQHF.